This T cell receptor beta chain was captured by sequencing in a study of blood T cell repertoires in COVID-19. Study-wide background: Italy, Spain and the United States were the sources of the convalescent and acute COVID-19 samples. T cells, B-cell-depleted T cells, or PBMCs supplied cDNA or gDNA.

As handled by the study authors: Researchers report that nucleated cell counts were estimated from reference gene primer amplification. Method: immunoSEQ multiplex PCR; TCRdb's copy keeps in-frame clones and lacks some. D and trimming come from the DNA, and the V and J calls and clone size come from that table. The sample consists of fewer than 300,000 clones, 75% to 95% of them appearing once. CDR1 is SGDLS and CDR2 is YYNGEE in the germline V gene. The CDR3 sequence is 14 residues long. V gave up 0 bases and J gave up 1 base, with 6 bases separating them. The Seattle patients joined while their infection was active and were tracked longitudinally afterward.

Sample: peripheral blood. The receptor was derived from a person aged 18 to 30 with COVID-19, enrolled during active disease. The V call is TRBV9, the J call TRBJ2-3; the D gene is possibly TRBD2 (5 bases). CDR3 nucleotides: TGTGCCAGCAGCGTAGCACTAGGCACAGATACGCAGTATTTT. Protein product: CASSVALGTDTQYF.